The 4 T cell receptor beta chains below were found in one sample sequenced in a study of OX40 agonist ivuxolimab in advanced cancers. Measured with immunoSEQ multiplex PCR; TCRdb has only the in-frame clones, and not every one. This sample has about 75,000 clones, with more than 80% found just once. Here the sequenced sample was CD4+ or CD8+ T cells sorted from blood, taken in a trial of the OX40 agonist ivuxolimab. These receptors all come from an adult with an advanced solid tumor such as melanoma, head and neck, liver or kidney cancer.

The chain uses TRBV18 and TRBJ1-3, with TRBD1 identical over 7 bases. This CDR3 is built from 15 residues. Trimming at V came to 1 base and at J to 4 bases, leaving 4 bases not matched to a gene. In germline, CDR1 is KGHSH, CDR2 LQKENI. The CDR3 DNA sequence: TGTGCCAGCTCACCACTGACAGGGAGAGGAAACACCATATATTTT. Translated, it gives CASSPLTGRGNTIYF.

This clone was counted a few times. The rearrangement uses TRBV29-1 and TRBJ1-5; tentative D call: TRBD1 (5 bases). The ends were cut back, 7 bases at V and 0 bases at J, with 13 bases in the middle. CDR3 length: 14 residues. Germline V gene data show CDR1 as SQVTM and CDR2 as ANQGSEA. Written as DNA, the CDR3 is TGCAGCGCTATGCAGGGTCATAGCAATCAGCCCCAGCATTTT. Encoded protein: CSAMQGHSNQPQHF.

This chain joins TRBV18 and TRBJ2-6; the D is unclear. The CDR3 totals 14 residues. Germline V lookup: CDR1 KGHSH, CDR2 LQKENI. Trimming took 6 bases from V and 3 from J, leaving 9 bases between them. In DNA, the CDR3 is TGTGCCAGCTCGGGGTTCGTTGGGGCCAACGTCCTGACTTTC. Translated, it gives CASSGFVGANVLTF.

Here the CDR3 reads CASSILDSYNEQFF. Written as DNA, the CDR3 is TGTGCCAGTAGTATCCTGGACAGTTACAATGAGCAGTTCTTC. The rearrangement links TRBV19 to TRBJ2-1, with a weak D call TRBD1 (6 bases). The ends were cut back, 3 bases at V and 4 bases at J, with 10 bases in the middle. Germline CDR1 is LNHDA and CDR2 is SQIVND (reference sequence). The CDR3 length is 14 residues.